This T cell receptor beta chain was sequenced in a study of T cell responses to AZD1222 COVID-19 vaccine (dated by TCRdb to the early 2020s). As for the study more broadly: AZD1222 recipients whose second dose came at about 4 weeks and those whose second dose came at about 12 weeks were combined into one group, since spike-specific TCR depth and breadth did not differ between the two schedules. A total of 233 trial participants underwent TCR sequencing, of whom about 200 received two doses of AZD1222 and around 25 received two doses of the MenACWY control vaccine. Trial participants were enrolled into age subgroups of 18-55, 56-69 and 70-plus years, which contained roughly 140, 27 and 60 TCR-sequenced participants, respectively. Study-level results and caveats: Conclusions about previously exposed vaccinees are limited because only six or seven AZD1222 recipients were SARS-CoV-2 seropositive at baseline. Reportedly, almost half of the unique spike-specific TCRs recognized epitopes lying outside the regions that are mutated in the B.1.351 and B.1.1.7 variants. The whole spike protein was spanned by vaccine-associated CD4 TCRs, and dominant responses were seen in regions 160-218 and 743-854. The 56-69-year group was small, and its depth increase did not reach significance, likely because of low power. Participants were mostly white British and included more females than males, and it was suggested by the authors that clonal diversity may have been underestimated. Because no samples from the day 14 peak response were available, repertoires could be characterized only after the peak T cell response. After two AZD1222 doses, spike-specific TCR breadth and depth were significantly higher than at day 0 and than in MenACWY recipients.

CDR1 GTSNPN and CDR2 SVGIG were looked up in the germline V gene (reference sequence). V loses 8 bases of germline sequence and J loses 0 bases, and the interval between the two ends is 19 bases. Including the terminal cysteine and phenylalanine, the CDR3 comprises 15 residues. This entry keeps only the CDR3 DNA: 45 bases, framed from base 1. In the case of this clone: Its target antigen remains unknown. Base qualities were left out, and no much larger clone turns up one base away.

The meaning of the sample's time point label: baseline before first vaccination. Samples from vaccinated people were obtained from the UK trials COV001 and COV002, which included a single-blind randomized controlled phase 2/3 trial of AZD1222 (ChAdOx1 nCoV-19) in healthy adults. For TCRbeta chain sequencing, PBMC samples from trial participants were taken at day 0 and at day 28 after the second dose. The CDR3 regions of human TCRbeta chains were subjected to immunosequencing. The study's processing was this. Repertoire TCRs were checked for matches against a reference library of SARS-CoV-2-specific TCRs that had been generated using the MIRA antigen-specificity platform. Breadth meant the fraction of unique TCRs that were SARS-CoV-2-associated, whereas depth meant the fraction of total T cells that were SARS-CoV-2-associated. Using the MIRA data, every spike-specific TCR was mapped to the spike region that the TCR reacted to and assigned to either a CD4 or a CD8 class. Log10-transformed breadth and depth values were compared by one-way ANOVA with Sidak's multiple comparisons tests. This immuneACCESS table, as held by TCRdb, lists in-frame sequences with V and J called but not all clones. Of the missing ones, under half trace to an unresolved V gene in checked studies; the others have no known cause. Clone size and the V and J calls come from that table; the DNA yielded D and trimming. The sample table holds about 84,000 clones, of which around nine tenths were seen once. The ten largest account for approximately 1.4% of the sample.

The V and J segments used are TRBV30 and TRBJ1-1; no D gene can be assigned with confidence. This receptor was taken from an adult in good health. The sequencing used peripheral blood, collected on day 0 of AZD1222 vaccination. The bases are TGTGCCAAAGACGGACCCAGGAGCATGAACACTGAAGCTTTCTTT. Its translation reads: CAKDGPRSMNTEAFF. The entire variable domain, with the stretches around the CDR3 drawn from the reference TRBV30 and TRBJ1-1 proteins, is SQTIHQWPATLVQPVGSPLSLECTVEGTSNPNLYWYRQAAGRGLQLLFYSVGIGQISSEVPQNLSASRPQDRQFILSSKKLLLSDSGFYLCAKDGPRSMNTEAFFGQGTRLTVV.